This T cell receptor (beta chain) was found in a study of OX40 agonist ivuxolimab in advanced cancers. The CDR3 contains 15 residues. The germline V gene has CDR1 SNHLY and CDR2 FYNNEI. V was pared by 7 bases and J by 4 bases, with 7 bases of the junction left unmatched. Some clones are missing from TCRdb's copy, which holds only in-frame ones; the method was immunoSEQ multiplex PCR. Seen here are approximately 98,000 clones, around 90% observed once, and the top ten hold over 0.6%. The source is an adult with an advanced solid tumor such as melanoma, head and neck, liver or kidney cancer. The specimen was CD4+ or CD8+ T cells sorted from blood, collected in a trial of the OX40 agonist ivuxolimab. V usage is TRBV2 and J usage is TRBJ2-3; 11 positions match TRBD2. The CDR3 loop reads CASKLAGVEADTQYF. CDR3 in DNA: TGTGCCAGCAAACTAGCGGGAGTCGAGGCAGATACGCAGTATTTT.